These 5 T cell receptor beta chains originate from one sample sequenced in a study of T cell repertoires in cytomegalovirus infection. Each CDR3 protein gets one entry after TCRdb re-called the reads with MiXCR. The repertoire consists of roughly 720,000 distinct CDR3 sequences, with less than 40% occurring once and the leading ten covering about 2.8%. The sample was PBMCs. The receptor source for this set is a human donor in good health (CMV status not recorded). Some clones in this sample may be carry-over from other donors' samples.

The chain has TRBV19 and TRBJ1-5, with a possible D match to TRBD1 (6 bases). Germline lookup yields CDR1 LNHDA and CDR2 SQIVND (reference sequence). V shed 8 bases and J shed 4 bases, with 21 bases lying between them. This CDR3 has 16 amino acids. The CDR3 region is CASESYWGRGNQPQHF. The CDR3 bases are TGTGCCAGTGAGTCATACTGGGGCAGGGGTAATCAGCCCCAGCATTTT.

This clonotype has a handful of counts. The J gene is TRBJ2-5, the V gene TRBV11-2; 9 bases line up with TRBD1. Germline-derived CDR1 and CDR2 are SGHAT and FQNNGV. V trimming: 4 bases; J trimming: 5 bases; junction bases outside the gene matches: 11. The CDR3 consists of 16 residues. The DNA of the CDR3 is TGTGCCAGCAGCTCTCACAGCCGGGACAGGGATGAGACCCAGTACTTC. Translation gives CASSSHSRDRDETQYF.

This clonotype has more than one count but fewer than ten. The DNA of the CDR3 is TGTGCCAGCCCACCCCCCGCGGGAGGGCTCTACAATGAGCAGTTCTTC. Translating gives CASPPPAGGLYNEQFF. The chain combines TRBV28 with TRBJ2-1; 9 bases line up with TRBD2. Germline V lookup: CDR1 MDHEN, CDR2 SYDVKM. V was clipped by 8 bases and J by 3 bases; unmatched bases: 11. The length of the CDR3 is 16 residues.

This clonotype has just a few counts. The chain is built from TRBV5-5 and TRBJ1-3; no reliable D call. V lost 1 base and J lost 3, with 11 bases in between. This CDR3 is built from 15 residues. CDR1 is SGHKS, CDR2 YYEKEE, per germline (reference sequence). The CDR3, as DNA: TGTGCCAGCAGCTTGTTGCAAGGTCGTGGAAACACCATATATTTT. Translated, it gives CASSLLQGRGNTIYF.

This chain connects TRBV20-1 to TRBJ2-1; 8 nucleotides match TRBD2. The V segment lost 4 bases and the J segment 7 bases; nucleotides outside the gene matches: 9. Per the germline V gene, CDR1 is DFQATT and CDR2 is SNEGSKA (reference sequence). The CDR3 totals 14 residues. The CDR3 region has the DNA TGCAGTGCTACCCGGGGGGGGGTGGGGAATGAGCAGTTCTTC. Amino acid sequence: CSATRGGVGNEQFF.